This is a list of T cell receptor beta chains from one sample in a study of long-term antiretroviral therapy in people with HIV. Produced via immunoSEQ multiplex PCR; TCRdb's table is partial and in-frame only. The sample contains about 21,000 clones, about 80% of which appear only once. The input for sequencing was unsorted PBMCs, taken 0.5 years after starting antiretroviral therapy. Receptor source: a man between 18 and 35 years old with HIV. The CDR3 runs from the conserved cysteine through the conserved F or W. The order of the fields is D gene, CDR3 length, V gene, J gene, clone size, CDR3 DNA, CDR3 protein. A D gene is named only where the DNA matches it firmly. Clone sizes are given selectively: once, few, many, or a class where the clone is expanded.

>TRBD1|17|TRBV5-4|TRBJ2-6|.
TGTGCCACCACCCGTAGAACAGGGGGACGAGGGGCCAACGTCCTGACTTTC
CATTRRTGGRGANVLTF
>.|17|TRBV4-3|TRBJ2-7|once
TGCGCCAGCAGCCAAGATAGGGAGGCGGGGTTTGGTTACGAGCAGTACTTC
CASSQDREAGFGYEQYF
>.|16|TRBV6-4|TRBJ1-3|.
TGTGCCAGCAGTGACTCACGGGTCAGCTCTGGAAACACCATATATTTT
CASSDSRVSSGNTIYF
>TRBD1|16|TRBV7-2|TRBJ2-7|.
TGTGCCAGCAGCTTAACCCCGGGACAGGGGTTATACGAGCAGTACTTC
CASSLTPGQGLYEQYF
>TRBD1|14|TRBV5-4|TRBJ2-2|.
TGTGCCAGCTCGACAGGGGGTCACACCGGGGAGCTGTTTTTT
CASSTGGHTGELFF
>.|15|TRBV6-6|TRBJ2-7|.
TGTGCCAGCAGTTACTCGACAGTATTCAGGTACGAGCAGTACTTC
CASSYSTVFRYEQYF
>.|15|TRBV6-6|TRBJ1-1|.
TGTGCCAGCAGTTACCCTCTTTCTGGAGGCACTGAAGCTTTCTTT
CASSYPLSGGTEAFF
>TRBD1|14|TRBV5-1|TRBJ2-3|.
TGCGCCAGCAGCCGAGGGGGCCCCACAGATACGCAGTATTTT
CASSRGGPTDTQYF
>.|13|TRBV28|TRBJ1-2|few
TGTGCCAGCAGTTTAGTACAGACCTATGGCTACACCTTC
CASSLVQTYGYTF
>TRBD1|15|TRBV19|TRBJ1-3|.
TGTGCCAGTAGCCCGGACAGGGCCGCCGGAAACACCATATATTTT
CASSPDRAAGNTIYF
>TRBD1|15|TRBV30|TRBJ1-4|.
TGTGCCTGGAGCCCCGGACAGGGACGACATGAAAAACTGTTTTTT
CAWSPGQGRHEKLFF
>.|13|TRBV29-1|TRBJ2-7|.
TGCAGCGTGGTTACAGGAAGCTCCTACGAGCAGTACTTC
CSVVTGSSYEQYF
>TRBD1|17|TRBV5-4|TRBJ2-3|.
TGTGCCAGCGGTCGGATAGGAGGACAGGCGGCGGGAGATACGCAGTATTTT
CASGRIGGQAAGDTQYF
>.|12|TRBV18|TRBJ2-7|once
TGTGCCAGCTCACCAGGGACCCACGAGCAGTACTTC
CASSPGTHEQYF
>TRBD1|17|TRBV28|TRBJ1-1|.
TGTGCCAGCAGCCCCTTAGGGACAGGGGCTCTGAACACTGAAGCTTTCTTT
CASSPLGTGALNTEAFF
>.|16|TRBV4-3|TRBJ1-3|.
TGCGCCAGCAGCCAAGATACTGGGGTTTCTGGAAACACCATATATTTT
CASSQDTGVSGNTIYF
>.|12|TRBV7-2|TRBJ2-5|.
TGTGCCAGCAGCTTGGAGGGGCGGACCCAGTACTTC
CASSLEGRTQYF
>.|14|TRBV6-4|TRBJ1-5|.
TGTGGCCCGACAGTGAATCTATACAATCAGCCCCAGCATTTT
CGPTVNLYNQPQHF
>.|15|TRBV27|TRBJ1-2|.
TGTGCCAGCAGTCTCACGGGACGAACTAACTATGGCTACACCTTC
CASSLTGRTNYGYTF
>.|13|TRBV2|TRBJ1-1|.
TGTGCCAGCAGTGAACGTTTGGACACTGAAGCTTTCTTT
CASSERLDTEAFF
>.|12|TRBV29-1|TRBJ2-7|.
TGCAGCGTTGTAGGGAACACCTACGAGCAGTACTTC
CSVVGNTYEQYF
>.|14|TRBV5-4|TRBJ2-2|.
TGTGCCAGCAGCTTGGGTGGGGTTGCCGGGGAGCTGTTTTTT
CASSLGGVAGELFF
>.|14|TRBV27|TRBJ2-7|.
TGTGCCAGCAGTTACCGGGAAATCGGCTACGAGCAGTACTTC
CASSYREIGYEQYF
>.|16|TRBV5-1|TRBJ2-1|.
TGCGCCAGCAGCTTGCGGGCACGGGAGTCCTACAATGAGCAGTTCTTC
CASSLRARESYNEQFF
>.|12|TRBV6-5|TRBJ2-3|.
TGTGCCAGCAGCTCCCCGAAGGATACGCAGTATTTT
CASSSPKDTQYF
>.|12|TRBV29-1|TRBJ2-1|.
TGCAGCGTTAGGCGGTTGGAGCGTGAGCAGTTCTTC
CSVRRLEREQFF
>TRBD1|12|TRBV5-6|TRBJ1-2|.
TGTGCCAGCAGCTTGGAAGGGACAGCGTTCACCTTC
CASSLEGTAFTF
>.|14|TRBV5-4|TRBJ2-1|.
TGTGCCAGCAGCTCGGACGGAGGCGCGTATGAGCAGTTCTTC
CASSSDGGAYEQFF
>TRBD1|15|TRBV5-4|TRBJ1-2|.
TGTGCCAGCAGCCCTGGGACAGCTAACGGGTATGGCTACACCTTC
CASSPGTANGYGYTF
>TRBD1|15|TRBV29-1|TRBJ2-7|few
TGCAGCGTTGAAGTCGGACAGGGCAGCTCCTACGAGCAGTACTTC
CSVEVGQGSSYEQYF
>.|16|TRBV21-1|TRBJ1-5|.
TGTGCCAGCAGCAAAGGGAACAGGGCTAGCAATCAGCCCCAGCATTTT
CASSKGNRASNQPQHF
>.|13|TRBV6-1|TRBJ2-7|.
TGTGCCAGCAGTGAATGGGGGGCCTACGAGCAGTACTTC
CASSEWGAYEQYF
>TRBD2|16|TRBV4-2|TRBJ2-1|.
TGTGCCAGCAGAACATCAGGGTGGGAGGGCCCGAATGAGCAGTTCTTC
CASRTSGWEGPNEQFF
>.|16|TRBV4-1|TRBJ2-6|.
TGCGCCAGCAGCCAAGGGCAGGGGACTGGGGCCAACGTCCTGACTTTC
CASSQGQGTGANVLTF
>.|15|TRBV6-5|TRBJ2-7|.
TGTGCCAGCAGTTACGGACGGGGCCTTTCCTACGAGCAGTACTTC
CASSYGRGLSYEQYF
>.|14|TRBV2|TRBJ2-2|few
TGTGCCAGCAGTGTTGAACTAGCTATTGGGGAGCTGTTTTTT
CASSVELAIGELFF
>TRBD2|14|TRBV7-9|TRBJ2-5|.
TGTGCCAGCAGCTCTAGCGGGAGTGAAGAGACCCAGTACTTC
CASSSSGSEETQYF
>.|14|TRBV5-4|TRBJ1-1|.
TGTGCCAGCAGCTCTATTGGGGGTGGGACTGAAGCTTTCTTT
CASSSIGGGTEAFF
>TRBD1|14|TRBV2|TRBJ1-4|.
TGTGCCAGCAGTGAGAGACAGGGTAACGAAAAACTGTTTTTT
CASSERQGNEKLFF
>TRBD2|11|TRBV27|TRBJ2-1|.
TGTGCCAGCAGTTCCAGCGGGAGCTCGTTCTTC
CASSSSGSSFF
>.|17|TRBV15|TRBJ1-2|.
TGTGCCACCAGCAGAGGGGGACGAGGGGCCTCTAACTATGGCTACACCTTC
CATSRGGRGASNYGYTF
>.|14|TRBV7-8|TRBJ2-2|.
TGTGCCAGCAGCTCCGGCTCCCCCACCGGGGAGCTGTTTTTT
CASSSGSPTGELFF
>.|11|TRBV30|TRBJ1-1|once
TGTGCCTGGTCGGTTCTTAAAGAAGCTTTCTTT
CAWSVLKEAFF